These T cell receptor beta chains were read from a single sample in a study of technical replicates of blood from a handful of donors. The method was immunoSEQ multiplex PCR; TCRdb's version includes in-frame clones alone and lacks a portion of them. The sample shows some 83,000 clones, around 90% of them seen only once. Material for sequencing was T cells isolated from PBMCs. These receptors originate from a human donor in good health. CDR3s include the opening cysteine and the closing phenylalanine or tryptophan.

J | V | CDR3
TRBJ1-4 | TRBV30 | CALAGPPNEKLFF
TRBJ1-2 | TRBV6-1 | CASSEDLSYGYTF
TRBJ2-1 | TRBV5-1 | CASSSGTGGNNEQFF
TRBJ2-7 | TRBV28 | CASSLGYYEQYF
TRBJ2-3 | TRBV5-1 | CASSSSLSGRVSTDTQYF
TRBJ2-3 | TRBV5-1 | CASSLDLAISTDTQYF
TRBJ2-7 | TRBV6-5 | CASSPGQGTYEQYF
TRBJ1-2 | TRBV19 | CASSIGWQYGYTF
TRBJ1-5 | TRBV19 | CASPKPGFGQPQHF
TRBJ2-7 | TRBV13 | CASSPGSRILSYEQYF
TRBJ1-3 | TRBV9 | CASSVGTALSGNTIYF
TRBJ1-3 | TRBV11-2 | CASNHPGSSGNTIYF
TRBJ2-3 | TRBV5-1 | CASSSESDTQYF
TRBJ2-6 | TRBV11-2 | CASSSPAGGPSGANVLTF
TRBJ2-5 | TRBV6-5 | CASRTRTPQTQYF
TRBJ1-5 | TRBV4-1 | CASSQGTGIDQPQHF
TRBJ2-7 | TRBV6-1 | CASSEGNTYEQYF
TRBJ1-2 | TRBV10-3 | CAISTVNQDGYTF
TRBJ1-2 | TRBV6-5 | CASSYWGGTTDGYTF
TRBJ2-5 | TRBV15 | CATSRGGPQETQYF
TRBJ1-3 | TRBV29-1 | CSVDQSLSGNTIYF
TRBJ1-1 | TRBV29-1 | CSAQTGAGTEAFF
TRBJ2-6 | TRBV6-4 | CASSESIGANVLTF
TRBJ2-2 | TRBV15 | CATSRGGANTGELFF
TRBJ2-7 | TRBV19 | CASSIVPTGDLDEQYF
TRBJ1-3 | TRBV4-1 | CASSLAGELSGNTIYF
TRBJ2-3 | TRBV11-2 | CASSLGALRDPDTQYF
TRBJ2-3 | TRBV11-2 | CASSSLAALRDTQYF
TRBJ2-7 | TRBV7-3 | CASSFLGGEQYF
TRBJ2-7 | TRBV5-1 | CASSYDIVGYEQYF
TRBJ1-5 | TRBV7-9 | CASRNVRDRPVWSNQPQHF
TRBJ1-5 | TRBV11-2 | CASSLVGDQPQHF
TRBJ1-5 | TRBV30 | CAWSAGLANQPQHF
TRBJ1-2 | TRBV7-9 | CASSLSVRGNYGYTF
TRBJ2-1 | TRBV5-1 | CASSRLAGDNEQFF
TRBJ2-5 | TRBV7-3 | CASSLAGKETQYF
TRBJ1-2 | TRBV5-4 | CASSLKDLGYGYTF
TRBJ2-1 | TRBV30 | CAWSRQGVGEQFF
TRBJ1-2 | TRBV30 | CAWGDRDGYTF
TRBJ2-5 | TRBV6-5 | CASSYREDWYQETQYF
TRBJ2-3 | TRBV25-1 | CASSALAGTDTQYF
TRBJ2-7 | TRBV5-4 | CASSEGLSSYEQYF
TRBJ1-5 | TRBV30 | CAWSKTGGNQPQHF